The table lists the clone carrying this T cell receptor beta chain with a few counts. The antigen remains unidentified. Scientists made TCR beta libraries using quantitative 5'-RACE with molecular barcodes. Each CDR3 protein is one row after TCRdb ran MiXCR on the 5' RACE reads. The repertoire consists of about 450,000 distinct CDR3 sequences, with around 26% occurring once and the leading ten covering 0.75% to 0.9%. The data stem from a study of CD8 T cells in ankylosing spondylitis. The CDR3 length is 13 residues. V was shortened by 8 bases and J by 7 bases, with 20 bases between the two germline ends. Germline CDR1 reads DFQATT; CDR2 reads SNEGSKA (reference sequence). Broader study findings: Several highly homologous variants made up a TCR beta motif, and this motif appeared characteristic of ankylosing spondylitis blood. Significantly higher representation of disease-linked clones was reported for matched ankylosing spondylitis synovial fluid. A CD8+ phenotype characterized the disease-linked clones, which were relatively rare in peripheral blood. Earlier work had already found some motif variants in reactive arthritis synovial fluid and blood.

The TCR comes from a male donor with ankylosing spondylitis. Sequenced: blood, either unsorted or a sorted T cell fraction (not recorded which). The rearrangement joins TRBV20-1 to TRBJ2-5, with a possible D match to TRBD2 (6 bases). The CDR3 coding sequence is TGCAGTACATGGACTCAATCCGGGGGGACCCAGTACTTC. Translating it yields CSTWTQSGGTQYF.